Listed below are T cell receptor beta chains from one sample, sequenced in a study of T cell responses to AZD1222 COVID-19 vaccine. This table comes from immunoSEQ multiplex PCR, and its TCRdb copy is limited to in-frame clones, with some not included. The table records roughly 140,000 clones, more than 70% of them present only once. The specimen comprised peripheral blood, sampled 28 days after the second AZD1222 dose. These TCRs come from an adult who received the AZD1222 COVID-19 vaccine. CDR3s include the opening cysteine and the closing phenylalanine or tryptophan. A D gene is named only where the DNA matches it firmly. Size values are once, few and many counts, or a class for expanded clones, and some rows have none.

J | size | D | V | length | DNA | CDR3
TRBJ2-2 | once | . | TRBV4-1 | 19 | TGCGCCAGCAGCCGAAGAAACGCTATTGGTTGGGGAAGCACCGGGGAGCTGTTTTTT | CASSRRNAIGWGSTGELFF
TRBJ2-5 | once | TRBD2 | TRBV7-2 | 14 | TGTGCCAGCAGCTTCAGCGGGGGCGGAGAGACCCAGTACTTC | CASSFSGGGETQYF
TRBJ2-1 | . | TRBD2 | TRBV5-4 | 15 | TGTGCCATCGTACTAGCGGACCCCTCCTACAATGAGCAGTTCTTC | CAIVLADPSYNEQFF
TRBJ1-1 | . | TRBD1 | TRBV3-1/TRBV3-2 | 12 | TGTGCCAGCAGGCTGGGACAGACGGAAGCTTTCTTT | CASRLGQTEAFF
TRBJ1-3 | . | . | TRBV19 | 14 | TGTGCCAGCCTCACCGGGAGCTCTGGAAACACCATATATTTT | CASLTGSSGNTIYF
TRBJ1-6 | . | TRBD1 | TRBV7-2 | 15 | TGTGCCAGCAGCCAGGGACAGGGGGCCAATTCACCCCTCCACTTT | CASSQGQGANSPLHF
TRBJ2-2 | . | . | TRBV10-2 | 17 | TGCGCCAGCAGTCCCCCAGGGGTCAGACTGAACACCGGGGAGCTGTTTTTT | CASSPPGVRLNTGELFF
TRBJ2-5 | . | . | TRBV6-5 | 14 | TGTGCCAGCAGTTATAACTCTCTGGGAGAGACCCAGTACTTC | CASSYNSLGETQYF
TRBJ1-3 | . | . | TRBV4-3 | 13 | TGCGCCAGCAGCTTGGACAGACTAGACCCCATATATTTT | CASSLDRLDPIYF
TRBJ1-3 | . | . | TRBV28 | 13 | TGTGCCAGCACCTGGGTCCAGGAAAACACCATATATTTT | CASTWVQENTIYF
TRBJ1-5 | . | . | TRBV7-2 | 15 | TGTGCCAGCAGCTTCCTGGACGGAGGGAGTCAGCCCCAGCATTTT | CASSFLDGGSQPQHF
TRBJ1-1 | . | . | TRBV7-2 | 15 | TGTGCCAGCAGCTTATTCAGGGTAATCAGCACTGAAGCTTTCTTT | CASSLFRVISTEAFF
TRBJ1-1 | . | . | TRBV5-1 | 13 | TGCGCCAGCAGGACCAAGATGAACACTGAAGCTTTCTTT | CASRTKMNTEAFF
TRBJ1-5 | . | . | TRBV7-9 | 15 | TGTGCCAGCAGCTTTGGCAGGGGTGAAGGTCAGCCCCAGCATTTT | CASSFGRGEGQPQHF
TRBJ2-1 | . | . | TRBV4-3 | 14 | TGCGCCAGCAGCCAAGTTCTGGGGGCTGGGGAGCAGTTCTTC | CASSQVLGAGEQFF
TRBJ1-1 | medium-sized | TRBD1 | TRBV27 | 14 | TGTGCCAGCAGTTTAAGACAGGGTTTCACTGAAGCTTTCTTT | CASSLRQGFTEAFF
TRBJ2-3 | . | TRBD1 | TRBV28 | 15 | TGTGCCAGCAGCCCACAGGGGGCGAGCACAGATACGCAGTATTTT | CASSPQGASTDTQYF
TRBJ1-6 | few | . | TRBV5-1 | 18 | TGCGCCAGCAGCTTGGCCGTCCGCCAACCCTCCTATAATTCACCCCTCCACTTT | CASSLAVRQPSYNSPLHF
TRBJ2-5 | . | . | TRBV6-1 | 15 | TGTGCCAGCAGTGAAGCTAGCGCAGGGAAAGAGACCCAGTACTTC | CASSEASAGKETQYF
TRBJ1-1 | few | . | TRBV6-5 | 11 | TGTGCCAGCAGACAGAACACTGAAGCTTTCTTT | CASRQNTEAFF
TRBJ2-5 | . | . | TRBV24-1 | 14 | TGTGCCACCAGTGATTTAGGACACGAAGAGACCCAGTACTTC | CATSDLGHEETQYF
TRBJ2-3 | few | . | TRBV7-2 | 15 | TGTGCCAGCAGCTTAGCCGGGGACAGCACAGATACGCAGTATTTT | CASSLAGDSTDTQYF
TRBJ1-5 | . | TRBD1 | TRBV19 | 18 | TGTGCCAGTAGTAACCAACGACAGGGGGCATGGGGCAATCAGCCCCAGCATTTT | CASSNQRQGAWGNQPQHF
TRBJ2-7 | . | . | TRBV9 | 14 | TGTGCCAGCAGCGTAGGACACAGGAACTACGAGCAGTACTTC | CASSVGHRNYEQYF